This T cell receptor (beta chain) was obtained from a study of blood T cells in healthy people across ages. Using a J-beta primer mix together with a sample-barcoded 5' primer, a second PCR was run for 7 to 11 cycles. One entry per CDR3 protein, called by TCRdb with MiXCR from the 5' RACE reads. Altogether about 800,000 distinct CDR3 sequences are present, about half being singletons, with the ten largest covering 15% to 20%. Per sample, extraction of total RNA gave at least 6 micrograms in every case. Trimming shortened V by 5 bases and J by 1 base, and 17 bases separated the two germline ends. The CDR3 length is 17 residues.

The specimen was blood. The chain recombines TRBV12-3 or TRBV12-4 with TRBJ2-2; D is ambiguous. This sequence was found in a man at least 80 years old in good health. CDR3 residues: CASSRDGDSKNTGELFF. CDR3 coding DNA: TGTGCCAGCAGTCGAGATGGGGATAGCAAGAACACCGGGGAGCTGTTTTTT.